The present T cell receptor (beta chain) was sequenced within a study of OX40 agonist ivuxolimab in advanced cancers. Repertoires were generated with immunoSEQ multiplex PCR, while TCRdb's copy carries only in-frame clones and drops some. The sample holds 30,000 to 45,000 clones, around 80% seen once. The length of the CDR3 is 15 residues. Germline CDR1 SGHTA, CDR2 FQGNSA. Trimming took 6 bases from V and 2 from J; bases not matched to a gene: 7. Concerning this clone: The antigen is undetermined.

Study-wide results and caveats: The expanded peripheral T cells' antigen specificity was not determined.

This chain connects TRBV7-2 to TRBJ1-5; 7 bases match TRBD1. This specimen consisted of CD4+ or CD8+ T cells sorted from blood, obtained in a trial of the OX40 agonist ivuxolimab. The TCR originated in an adult with an advanced solid tumor such as melanoma, head and neck, liver or kidney cancer. The chain's CDR3 is CASSLRQGGNQPQHF. The CDR3 coding sequence is TGTGCCAGCAGTTTGAGACAGGGTGGCAATCAGCCCCAGCATTTT.